This T cell receptor beta chain was observed in a study of blood T cell repertoires in COVID-19. At the level of the study: Sample material is recorded as cDNA or gDNA derived from T cells, B-cell-depleted T cells, or PBMCs.

Per germline, CDR1 LNHDA and CDR2 SQIVND (reference sequence). V lost 3 bases and J 8 bases, leaving 18 bases between the germline ends. The CDR3 is 15 amino acids. Data came from immunoSEQ multiplex PCR; TCRdb stores just in-frame clones and leaves some out. The sample lists around 40,000 clones, over 75% occurring once. The sample taken for sequencing was peripheral blood. This sequence joins TRBV19 and TRBJ2-3; D gene unclear. The TCR originated in a human donor in a cohort sampled during active COVID-19. The CDR3 sequence is CASSILGDAPGTQYF. In DNA form, the CDR3 reads TGTGCCAGTAGTATTCTAGGTGATGCCCCGGGTACGCAGTATTTT.